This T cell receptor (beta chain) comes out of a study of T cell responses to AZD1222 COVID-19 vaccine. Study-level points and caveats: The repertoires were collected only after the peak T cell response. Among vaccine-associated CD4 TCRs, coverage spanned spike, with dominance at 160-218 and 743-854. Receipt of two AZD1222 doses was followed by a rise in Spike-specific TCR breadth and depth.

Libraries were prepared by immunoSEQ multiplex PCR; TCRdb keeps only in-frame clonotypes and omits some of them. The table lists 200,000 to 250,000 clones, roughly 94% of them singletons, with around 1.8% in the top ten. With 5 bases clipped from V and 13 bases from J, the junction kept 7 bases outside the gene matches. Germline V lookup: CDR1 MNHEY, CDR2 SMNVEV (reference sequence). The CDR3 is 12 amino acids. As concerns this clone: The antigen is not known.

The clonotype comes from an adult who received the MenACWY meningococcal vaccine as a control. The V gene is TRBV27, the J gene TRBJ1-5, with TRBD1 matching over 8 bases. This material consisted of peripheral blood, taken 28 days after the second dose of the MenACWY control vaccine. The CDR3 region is CASSPGTGRQHF. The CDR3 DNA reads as TGTGCCAGCAGTCCCGGGACAGGAAGGCAGCATTTT.